A single sample is the source of the 29 T cell receptor beta chains below, sequenced in a study of identical twins. TCRdb called the 5' RACE reads again in MiXCR, with one record for every CDR3 protein. This sample has roughly 230,000 distinct CDR3 sequences; around 8% occur once, and the top ten carry approximately 3%. The sample was also linked to a second study, of yellow fever vaccine responses in identical twins.

The sample consisted of CD8+ T cells sorted from blood. Source of these receptors: a woman aged 18-30 years in good health.

This clonotype showed up just a few times. The rearrangement joins TRBV4-1 to TRBJ1-1, with 7 bases matching TRBD1. J lost 2 bases, V lost 0 bases, and 3 bases had no gene match. CDR1 MGHRA and CDR2 YSYEKL come from the germline V gene. CDR3 size: 15 residues. The CDR3 loop reads CASSQDNRGNTEAFF. CDR3 nucleotides: TGCGCCAGCAGCCAAGATAACAGGGGTAACACTGAAGCTTTCTTT.

The chain combines TRBV13 with TRBJ2-7; 12 nucleotides agree with TRBD1. Unmatched junction bases numbered 18, after V lost 4 bases and J lost 5 bases. CDR1 is PRHDT, CDR2 FYEKMQ, per germline (reference sequence). The CDR3 spans 19 residues. The CDR3 is CASSSLQGTGGGKRDEQYF. The CDR3 DNA follows: TGTGCCAGCAGCTCCCTACAAGGGACAGGGGGCGGGAAACGCGACGAGCAGTACTTC.

V usage is TRBV6-1 and J usage is TRBJ1-1; tentatively, D is TRBD1 (6 bases). The CDR3 runs 13 residues. Looked up from germline, CDR1 is MNHNS and CDR2 is SASEGT. Deletions cut 10 bases from V and 6 bases from J, with 18 bases between. This CDR3 is CATQGPMLPEAFF. CDR3 DNA sequence: TGTGCCACCCAGGGGCCCATGTTGCCTGAAGCTTTCTTT.

This clonotype has a handful of counts. This chain joins TRBV6-2 or TRBV6-3 and TRBJ2-1, with D uncertain. The germline V gene encodes CDR1 MNHEY and CDR2 SVGEGT. Trimming took 0 bases from V and 3 from J, leaving 18 bases between them. This CDR3 is 18 amino acids long. CDR3 region: CASSYSPLLSAVYNEQFF. DNA of the CDR3: TGTGCCAGCAGTTACTCACCACTTTTAAGCGCAGTCTACAATGAGCAGTTCTTC.

A few counts support this clonotype. CDR3 in DNA: TGTGCCAGCCTGGGACTAGCGGGAGACCCAGGTTCCTACGAGCAGTACTTC. This encodes CASLGLAGDPGSYEQYF. V usage is TRBV28 and J usage is TRBJ2-7; 14 positions match TRBD2. The V and J ends lost 8 bases and 1 base, in that order; junction bases with no gene match: 10. Germline V gives CDR1 MDHEN, CDR2 SYDVKM. The CDR3 totals 17 residues.

In its sample, this clonotype was seen many times. The chain couples TRBV9 to TRBJ2-1; the match to TRBD2 covers 9 bases. The germline V gene encodes CDR1 SGDLS and CDR2 YYNGEE. CDR3 length: 15 amino acids. With 4 bases clipped from V and 3 bases from J, the junction kept 5 bases outside the gene matches. CDR3 sequence: CASSSLAGNYNEQFF. CDR3 DNA: TGTGCCAGCAGCTCCCTAGCGGGAAACTACAATGAGCAGTTCTTC.

This clonotype appeared a few times. The chain uses TRBV20-1 and TRBJ1-5, with a possible D match to TRBD1 (5 bases). Trimming left V 0 bases short and J 7 bases short, with 7 bases between. Germline lookup yields CDR1 DFQATT and CDR2 SNEGSKA (reference sequence). This CDR3 spans 12 amino acids. The CDR3 loop is CSARDRAQPQHF. CDR3 bases: TGCAGTGCTAGAGACAGGGCCCAGCCCCAGCATTTT.

The CDR3 sequence is CASSLVGLAGAYEQYF. In nucleotides, the CDR3 is TGTGCCAGCAGCTTAGTCGGTTTAGCGGGGGCGTACGAGCAGTACTTC. V usage is TRBV7-9 and J usage is TRBJ2-7; 9 bases align to TRBD2. V gave up 1 base and J gave up 4 bases; unmatched junction bases: 8. The germline V gene has CDR1 SEHNR and CDR2 FQNEAQ (reference sequence). CDR3 length: 16 amino acids.

This clonotype occurred a few times. The chain combines TRBV29-1 with TRBJ2-3, with TRBD2 identical over 14 bases. V lost 5 bases and J lost 6; bases outside the gene matches: 7. CDR1 and CDR2 (germline): SQVTM, ANQGSEA. The CDR3 contains 15 residues. The CDR3 reads CSVPTSGGAGDTQYF. The CDR3 DNA reads as TGCAGCGTTCCGACTAGCGGGGGGGCAGGGGATACGCAGTATTTT.

The table lists this clonotype with many counts. The chain has TRBV6-5 and TRBJ1-3; no firm D call. This CDR3 spans 13 amino acids. Trimming removed 0 bases from V and 3 bases from J, with 3 bases in between. Germline V gene lookup returns CDR1 MNHEY and CDR2 SVGAGI. The CDR3 nucleotides read TGTGCCAGCAGTTACTCGAATGGAAACACCATATATTTT. This sequence encodes CASSYSNGNTIYF.

The V call is TRBV6-2 or TRBV6-3, the J call TRBJ2-7; 9 positions match TRBD1. The V segment lost 2 bases and the J segment 3 bases; nucleotides outside the gene matches: 17. Germline V CDR1 and CDR2: MNHEY, SVGEGT. The CDR3 has 19 residues. CDR3 sequence reads: CASSYKLGTGNSRVYEQYF. The CDR3 DNA follows: TGTGCCAGCAGTTACAAATTGGGGACAGGGAACTCGAGAGTCTACGAGCAGTACTTC.

This clonotype was recorded a few times. This chain uses TRBV11-1 with TRBJ2-1, with 8 nucleotides matching TRBD2. The CDR3 spans 19 residues. V gave up 1 base and J gave up 2 bases; unmatched junction bases: 13. Looked up from germline, CDR1 is SGHAT and CDR2 is FQDESV (reference sequence). The CDR3 here is CASSLEGAAGDGPYNEQFF. Written as DNA, the CDR3 is TGTGCCAGCAGCTTAGAGGGTGCAGCGGGAGATGGACCCTACAATGAGCAGTTCTTC.

The table lists this clonotype with many counts. The CDR3 protein is CASSLDRDRLSIYEQYF. CDR3 nucleotide sequence: TGTGCCAGCAGCTTAGACAGGGACCGCCTCTCTATCTACGAGCAGTACTTC. This chain uses TRBV11-2 with TRBJ2-7; D tentatively fits TRBD1 or TRBD2 (5 bases each). The length of the CDR3 is 17 residues. Germline lookup yields CDR1 SGHAT and CDR2 FQNNGV. Trimming took off 0 bases at V and 3 bases at J, with 18 bases between the two ends.

There are a few counts of this clonotype. The chain is built from TRBV14 and TRBJ2-7; D perhaps matches TRBD1 (7 bases). The CDR3 has 14 residues. Trimming left V 5 bases short and J 3 bases short, with 14 bases between. Germline CDR1 reads SGHDN; CDR2 reads FVKESK. DNA of the CDR3: TGTGCCAGCAGCAACGCAGGGGGGTTCTACGAGCAGTACTTC. Residues: CASSNAGGFYEQYF. Drawing the rest from reference TRBV14 and TRBJ2-7, the complete variable domain is EAGVTQFPSHSVIEKGQTVTLRCDPISGHDNLYWYRRVMGKEIKFLLHFVKESKQDESGMPNNRFLAERTGGTYSTLKVQPAELEDSGVYFCASSNAGGFYEQYFGPGTRLTVT.

The rearrangement uses TRBV29-1 and TRBJ1-1; 9 positions match TRBD1. The trim removed 6 bases at V and 4 bases at J, leaving 6 bases unmatched. The CDR3 consists of 13 residues. CDR1 SQVTM and CDR2 ANQGSEA come from the germline V gene. The CDR3 sequence: CSVTGGAGTEAFF. CDR3 coding DNA: TGCAGCGTAACAGGGGGCGCGGGCACTGAAGCTTTCTTT.

This clonotype was seen a few times. The V call is TRBV4-3, the J call TRBJ1-2; the D is unclear. The germline CDR1 and CDR2 sequences are LGHNA and YSLEER. There are 15 residues in the CDR3. V shed 4 bases and J shed 1 base, with 13 bases lying between them. The CDR3 region is CASSPSRLLNYGYTF. CDR3 in DNA: TGCGCCAGCAGCCCCAGCAGATTACTTAACTATGGCTACACCTTC.

With respect to this clonotype: Being one base from a much bigger clone, this may be a read error. The chain recombines TRBV10-3 with TRBJ2-1; TRBD2 agrees at 12 bases. The germline V gene encodes CDR1 ENHRY and CDR2 SYGVKD. CDR3 length: 17 residues. V gave up 5 bases and J gave up 5 bases; unmatched junction bases: 10. CDR3 in amino acids: CAISSGSTSGRNNEQFF. CDR3 sequence (DNA): TGTGCCATCAGTTCCGGGTCTACTAGCGGGAGGAACAATGAGCAGTTCTTC.

Only a few counts were recorded for this clonotype. This chain uses TRBV4-1 with TRBJ2-1; 14 nucleotides match TRBD2. CDR1 MGHRA and CDR2 YSYEKL come from the germline V gene. With V trimmed by 1 base and J by 9 bases, 2 bases remained unmatched. The CDR3 totals 15 residues. CDR3 sequence (DNA): TGCGCCAGCAGCCAAGGGACTAGCGGGAGGACTGAGCAGTTCTTC. It encodes CASSQGTSGRTEQFF.

The V call is TRBV7-9, the J call TRBJ2-2; D remains ambiguous. Germline CDR1 and CDR2: SEHNR and FQNEAQ (reference sequence). The length of the CDR3 is 13 residues. Trimming pared 5 bases from V and 5 bases from J, leaving 9 bases between. The CDR3 DNA follows: TGTGCCAGCAGCCCTACGGTGACCGGGGAGCTGTTTTTT. This gives the protein CASSPTVTGELFF.

There are many counts of this clonotype. The gene calls are TRBV12-3 or TRBV12-4 and TRBJ2-3, with 11 bases matching TRBD2. V was clipped by 7 bases and J by 6 bases; unmatched bases: 6. The CDR3 is 14 residues long. Written as DNA, the CDR3 is TGTGCCAGCAAAGTAGCGGGGGGGCAGGATACGCAGTATTTT. It translates to CASKVAGGQDTQYF.

This clonotype was recorded a few times. V is TRBV7-6 and J is TRBJ2-5; 7 nucleotides align to TRBD2. Looked up from germline, CDR1 is SGHVS and CDR2 is FNYEAQ. V lost 5 bases and J lost 5; bases outside the gene matches: 14. CDR3 length: 16 amino acids. CDR3 residues: CASSDPFEGRGETQYF. The CDR3 DNA is TGTGCCAGCAGCGACCCTTTTGAGGGGCGGGGGGAGACCCAGTACTTC.

This rearrangement joins TRBV4-1 to TRBJ2-1; D call uncertain. Looked up from germline, CDR1 is MGHRA and CDR2 is YSYEKL. The ends were cut back, 4 bases at V and 3 bases at J, with 16 bases in the middle. The length of the CDR3 is 16 residues. CDR3 region: CASSPQSEWDYNEQFF. The CDR3 DNA is TGCGCCAGCAGCCCCCAATCTGAGTGGGACTACAATGAGCAGTTCTTC.

This clonotype came up many times. The rearrangement uses TRBV24-1 and TRBJ2-3; 11 bases fit TRBD2. The germline V gene encodes CDR1 KGHDR and CDR2 SFDVKD. With 4 bases clipped from V and 3 bases from J, the junction kept 11 bases outside the gene matches. CDR3 length equals 18 residues. CDR3 bases: TGTGCCACCAGTGACGTTAGCGGGAGGGCCGATCGGACAGATACGCAGTATTTT. This translates into CATSDVSGRADRTDTQYF.

This clonotype was counted only a few times. This chain links TRBV7-6 with TRBJ2-7; 8 bases map to TRBD1. The CDR3 sequence is 14 residues long. The V segment lost 2 bases and the J segment 3 bases; nucleotides outside the gene matches: 3. The germline V gene has CDR1 SGHVS and CDR2 FNYEAQ. The CDR3, as DNA: TGTGCCAGCAGCTTATTCGGACAGGGCTACGAGCAGTACTTC. Amino acid sequence: CASSLFGQGYEQYF.

This clonotype was counted a few times. V gene TRBV29-1 combines with J gene TRBJ2-7; 8 bases fit TRBD2. J gave up 5 bases and V 6 bases, and 12 bases lay outside the gene matches. CDR3 length: 14 residues. Germline values: CDR1 SQVTM, CDR2 ANQGSEA. CDR3 amino acids: CSVIPGLDRDEQYF. The CDR3 DNA reads TGCAGCGTGATCCCGGGACTAGATCGCGACGAGCAGTACTTC.

V usage is TRBV20-1 and J usage is TRBJ2-2; D may be TRBD2 (6 bases). Germline V CDR1 and CDR2: DFQATT, SNEGSKA (reference sequence). This CDR3 is built from 19 residues. V gave up 6 bases and J gave up 4 bases, with 30 bases separating them. The CDR3 sequence: CSAVPTPPGPGGITGELFF. DNA of the CDR3: TGCAGTGCCGTACCAACCCCCCCGGGCCCTGGGGGGATCACCGGGGAGCTGTTTTTT.

This clonotype was picked up many times. The V and J genes are TRBV27 and TRBJ2-7; no firm D call. Trimming removed 2 bases from V and 3 bases from J, with 8 bases in between. This CDR3 comprises 13 residues. CDR1 is MNHEY and CDR2 is SMNVEV in the germline V gene (reference sequence). CDR3 amino acids: CASSLISGYEQYF. CDR3 nucleotide sequence: TGTGCCAGCAGTTTAATAAGTGGCTACGAGCAGTACTTC.

The chain recombines TRBV29-1 with TRBJ2-1; TRBD2 might be the D (5 bases). The V end was cut by 7 bases, the J end by 4 bases, with 8 bases between. The CDR3 runs 11 residues. Germline V gene lookup returns CDR1 SQVTM and CDR2 ANQGSEA. The CDR3, as DNA: TGCAGCGCTACTAGTTACAATGAGCAGTTCTTC. Encoded protein: CSATSYNEQFF.

The table lists this clonotype with a few counts. The chain joins TRBV11-3 to TRBJ2-3, with 8 bases that match TRBD2. CDR1 SGHNT and CDR2 YENEEA come from the germline V gene. J lost 1 base, V lost 5 bases, and 8 bases had no gene match. CDR3 length: 16 amino acids. CDR3 in amino acids: CASSRSWREGTDTQYF. The CDR3 nucleotides are TGTGCCAGCAGCCGATCGTGGCGGGAGGGCACAGATACGCAGTATTTT.